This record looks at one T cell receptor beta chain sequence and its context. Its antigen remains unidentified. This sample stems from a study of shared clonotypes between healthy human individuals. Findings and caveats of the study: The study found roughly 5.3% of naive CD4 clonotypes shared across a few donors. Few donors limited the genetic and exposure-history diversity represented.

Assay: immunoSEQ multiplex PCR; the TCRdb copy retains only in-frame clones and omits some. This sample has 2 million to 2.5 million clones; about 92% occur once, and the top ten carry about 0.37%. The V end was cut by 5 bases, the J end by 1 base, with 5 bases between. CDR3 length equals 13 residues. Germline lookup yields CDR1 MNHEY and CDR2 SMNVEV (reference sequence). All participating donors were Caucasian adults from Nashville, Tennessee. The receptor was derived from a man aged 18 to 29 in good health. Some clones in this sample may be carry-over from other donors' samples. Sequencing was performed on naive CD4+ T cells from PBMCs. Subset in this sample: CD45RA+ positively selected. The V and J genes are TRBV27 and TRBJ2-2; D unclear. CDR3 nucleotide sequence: TGTGCCAGCAGTGGGGAGAACACCGGGGAGCTGTTTTTT. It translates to CASSGENTGELFF.